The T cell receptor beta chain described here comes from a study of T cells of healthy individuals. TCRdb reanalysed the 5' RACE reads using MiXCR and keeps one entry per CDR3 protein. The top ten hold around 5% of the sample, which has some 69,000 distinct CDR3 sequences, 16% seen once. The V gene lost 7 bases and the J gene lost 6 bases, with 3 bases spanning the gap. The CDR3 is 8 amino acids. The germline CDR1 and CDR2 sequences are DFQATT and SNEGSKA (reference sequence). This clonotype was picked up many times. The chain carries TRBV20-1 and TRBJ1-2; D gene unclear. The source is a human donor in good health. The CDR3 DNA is TGCAGTGAAAATGGCTACACCTTC. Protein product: CSENGYTF.